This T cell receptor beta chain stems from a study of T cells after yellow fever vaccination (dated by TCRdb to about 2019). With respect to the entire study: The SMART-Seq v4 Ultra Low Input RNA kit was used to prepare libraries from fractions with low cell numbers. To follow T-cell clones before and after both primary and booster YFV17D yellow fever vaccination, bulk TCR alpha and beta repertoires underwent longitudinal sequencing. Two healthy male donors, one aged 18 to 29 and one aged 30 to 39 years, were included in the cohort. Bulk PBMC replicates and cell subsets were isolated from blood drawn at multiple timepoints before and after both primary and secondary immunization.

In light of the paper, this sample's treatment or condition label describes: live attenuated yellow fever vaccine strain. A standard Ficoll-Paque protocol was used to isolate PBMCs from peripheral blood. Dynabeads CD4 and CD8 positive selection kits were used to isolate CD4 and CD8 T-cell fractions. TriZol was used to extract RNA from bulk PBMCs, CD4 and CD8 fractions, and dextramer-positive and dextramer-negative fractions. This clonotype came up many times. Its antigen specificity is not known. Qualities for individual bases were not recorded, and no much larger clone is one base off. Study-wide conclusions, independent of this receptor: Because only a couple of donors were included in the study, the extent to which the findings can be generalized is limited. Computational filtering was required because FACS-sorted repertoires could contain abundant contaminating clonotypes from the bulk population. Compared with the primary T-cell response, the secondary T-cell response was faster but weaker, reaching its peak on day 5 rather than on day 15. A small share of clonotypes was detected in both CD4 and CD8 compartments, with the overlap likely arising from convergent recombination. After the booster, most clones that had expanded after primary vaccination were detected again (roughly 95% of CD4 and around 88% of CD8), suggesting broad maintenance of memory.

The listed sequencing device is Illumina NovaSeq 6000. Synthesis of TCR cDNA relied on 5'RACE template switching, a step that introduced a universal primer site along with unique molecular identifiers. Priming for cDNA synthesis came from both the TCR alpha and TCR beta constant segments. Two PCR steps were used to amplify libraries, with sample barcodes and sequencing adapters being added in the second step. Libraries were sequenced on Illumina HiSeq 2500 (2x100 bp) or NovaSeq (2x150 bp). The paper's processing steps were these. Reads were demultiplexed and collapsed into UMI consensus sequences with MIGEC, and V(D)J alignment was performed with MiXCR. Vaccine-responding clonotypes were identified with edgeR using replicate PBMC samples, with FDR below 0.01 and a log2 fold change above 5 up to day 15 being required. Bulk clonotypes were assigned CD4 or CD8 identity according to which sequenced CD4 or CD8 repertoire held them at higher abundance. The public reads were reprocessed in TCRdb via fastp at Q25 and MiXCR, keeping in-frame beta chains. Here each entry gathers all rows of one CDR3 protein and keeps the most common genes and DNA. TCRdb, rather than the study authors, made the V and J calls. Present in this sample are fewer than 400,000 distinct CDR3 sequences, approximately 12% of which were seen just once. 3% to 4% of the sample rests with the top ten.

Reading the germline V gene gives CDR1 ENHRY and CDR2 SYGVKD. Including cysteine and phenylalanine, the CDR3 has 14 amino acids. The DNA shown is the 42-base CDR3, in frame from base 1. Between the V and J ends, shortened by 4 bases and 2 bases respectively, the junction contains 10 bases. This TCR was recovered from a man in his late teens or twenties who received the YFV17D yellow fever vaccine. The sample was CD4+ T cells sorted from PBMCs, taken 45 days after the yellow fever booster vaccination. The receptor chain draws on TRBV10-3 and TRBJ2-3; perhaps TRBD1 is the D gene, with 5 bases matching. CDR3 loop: CAISADSYTDTQYF. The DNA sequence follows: TGTGCCATCAGTGCTGACAGTTACACAGATACGCAGTATTTT.